The 25 T cell receptor beta chains reported below all come from one sample, sequenced in a study of lymphopenia after photon versus proton radiotherapy (dated by TCRdb to between 2018 and 2021). Preparation of the library involved the immunoSEQ multiplex PCR assay. The table comes from immuneACCESS by way of TCRdb, which keeps in-frame sequences with V and J called. Part of the clones is missing from these tables; in studies checked, under half for an unresolved V gene and the rest for unknown reasons. For this sample the table gives 77,000 or so clones, of which 83% were detected only once. Jointly, the top ten make up under 1.5% of the sample. This specimen was peripheral blood, taken from a patient treated with proton-based radiotherapy. The receptors here all came from a man aged 55 to 70 with pancreatic cancer.

This rearrangement joins TRBV2 to TRBJ2-2; D remains unclear. CDR1 and CDR2 from the germline V gene are SNHLY and FYNNEI. This CDR3 is 15 amino acids long. Deletions cut 7 bases from V and 0 bases from J, with 12 bases between. The CDR3 region is CASNPRPTNTGELFF. In nucleotides, the CDR3 is TGTGCCAGCAATCCTAGACCAACGAACACCGGGGAGCTGTTTTTT.

This clone was recorded a few times. The V call is TRBV19, the J call TRBJ2-3, with D possibly called TRBD1 or TRBD2 (5 bases each). The CDR3 length is 14 residues. V lost 7 bases to trimming and J lost 5 bases, with 16 bases between them. The germline CDR1 and CDR2 sequences are LNHDA and SQIVND (reference sequence). Written as DNA, the CDR3 is TGTGCCAGTACCCTCGGGGCAAAAGGAGATACGCAGTATTTT. The encoded protein is CASTLGAKGDTQYF. Variable domain in full (rest from reference TRBV19 and TRBJ2-3): DGGITQSPKYLFRKEGQNVTLSCEQNLNHDAMYWYRQDPGQGLRLIYYSQIVNDFQKGDIAEGYSVSREKKESFPLTVTSAQKNPTAFYLCASTLGAKGDTQYFGPGTRLTVL.

The CDR3 region is CASNAGQLGETQYF. In DNA, the CDR3 is TGTGCCAGCAACGCGGGACAATTAGGGGAGACCCAGTACTTC. The rearrangement links TRBV2 to TRBJ2-5; the D gene could be TRBD1 or TRBD2 (6 bases each). CDR3 length equals 14 residues. Trimming cost V 7 bases and J 5 bases, with 17 bases left between them. Germline loops: CDR1 SNHLY, CDR2 FYNNEI.

The chain uses TRBV7-6 and TRBJ1-2; D may be TRBD1 (6 bases). The germline V and J ends were trimmed by 1 base and 4 bases, with 16 bases remaining between them. This CDR3 spans 16 amino acids. Per the germline V gene, CDR1 is SGHVS and CDR2 is FNYEAQ. For the CDR3, the DNA is TGTGCCAGCAGCTTAGGCGGGAATGACAGGCGCTATGGCTACACCTTC. Translating it yields CASSLGGNDRRYGYTF.

The chain recombines TRBV15 with TRBJ1-1, with 12 positions matching TRBD1. Germline lookup yields CDR1 LNHNV and CDR2 YYDKDF (reference sequence). The ends lost 9 bases at V and 4 bases at J; junction bases unmatched: 6. The CDR3 has 14 amino acids. The CDR3 loop reads CATGTGGASTEAFF. The CDR3 nucleotides read TGTGCCACAGGGACAGGGGGCGCGAGCACTGAAGCTTTCTTT.

The J gene is TRBJ1-2, the V gene TRBV6-6; D call uncertain. The CDR3 is 11 residues long. Germline V gives CDR1 MNHNY, CDR2 SVGAGI (reference sequence). Trimming removed 7 bases at V and 3 bases at J, with 6 bases between. The CDR3 DNA follows: TGTGCCAGCACCCTGTACTATGGCTACACCTTC. Amino acid sequence: CASTLYYGYTF.

This chain connects TRBV18 to TRBJ1-2, with D uncertain. Germline-derived CDR1 and CDR2 are KGHSH and LQKENI. This CDR3 comprises 16 residues. The V gene lost 3 bases and the J gene lost 0 bases, with 14 bases spanning the gap. CDR3 sequence: CASSPVVAIANYGYTF. CDR3 in DNA: TGTGCCAGCTCACCTGTTGTCGCAATCGCTAACTATGGCTACACCTTC.

The table lists this clone with a count of one. The V call is TRBV27, the J call TRBJ2-3; D not resolved. The V gene lost 5 bases and the J gene lost 2 bases, with 8 bases spanning the gap. Germline V gene data show CDR1 as MNHEY and CDR2 as SMNVEV (reference sequence). The CDR3 consists of 13 residues. In DNA form, the CDR3 reads TGTGCCAGCAGTCCATTACACACAGATACGCAGTATTTT. Its translation: CASSPLHTDTQYF.

This chain joins TRBV6-1 and TRBJ2-3; D remains unclear. Trimming removed 2 bases from V and 2 bases from J, with 14 bases in between. CDR1 MNHNS and CDR2 SASEGT come from the germline V gene. The CDR3 sequence is 16 residues long. For the CDR3, the DNA is TGTGCCAGCAGTGAATTGAGACACACAGCCACAGATACGCAGTATTTT. This translates into CASSELRHTATDTQYF.

The chain employs TRBV6-1 and TRBJ2-5; D gene uncertain. The CDR3 is made up of 14 amino acids. V lost 6 bases and J 1 base, leaving 12 bases between the germline ends. The germline CDR1 and CDR2 sequences are MNHNS and SASEGT. Here the CDR3 reads CASSEIRPQETQYF. In nucleotides, the CDR3 is TGTGCCAGCAGCGAAATCCGGCCCCAAGAGACCCAGTACTTC.

The gene calls are TRBV28 and TRBJ1-2; possible D gene TRBD1, 5 bases. V lost 3 bases and J lost 8, with 10 bases in between. The germline V gene has CDR1 MDHEN and CDR2 SYDVKM. The CDR3 is 12 amino acids. In DNA form, the CDR3 reads TGTGCCAGCAGTTTCGCAGGGATCGGCTACACCTTC. This encodes CASSFAGIGYTF.

This rearrangement joins TRBV11-3 to TRBJ2-2; D is unclear. Germline CDR1 is SGHNT and CDR2 is YENEEA. V dropped 0 bases and J dropped 4 bases, with 0 bases sitting between them. This CDR3 has 12 residues. For the CDR3, the DNA is TGTGCCAGCAGCTTAGACACCGGGGAGCTGTTTTTT. As protein: CASSLDTGELFF.

J is TRBJ2-7 and V is TRBV21-1; TRBD2, the table's D call, was not compared with the DNA. TRBV21-1 is listed as a pseudogene. CDR3 length: 15 amino acids. The CDR3 DNA follows: TGTGCCAGCAGCAAAGCTCATTATCCTATCTACGAGCAGTACTTC. It encodes CASSKAHYPIYEQYF.

This clone was seen more than once but under ten times. The chain employs TRBV15 and TRBJ2-1, with D maybe TRBD1 (6 bases). This CDR3 is built from 16 residues. Trimming pared 2 bases from V and 7 bases from J, leaving 18 bases between. CDR1 and CDR2 from the germline V gene are LNHNV and YYDKDF (reference sequence). The CDR3 sequence: CATSRTTGLRDNEQFF. Written as DNA, the CDR3 is TGTGCCACCAGCAGAACTACAGGGTTACGGGATAATGAGCAGTTCTTC.

The rearrangement links TRBV7-9 to TRBJ2-3; D might be TRBD1 (5 bases). The V end lost 1 base, the J end lost 4 bases, and 6 bases lay between the germline ends. CDR1 and CDR2 from the germline V gene are SEHNR and FQNEAQ (reference sequence). CDR3 size: 13 residues. DNA for the CDR3: TGTGCCAGCAGCTTAGAGGGGCCAGATACGCAGTATTTT. The encoded protein is CASSLEGPDTQYF.

This clone was counted once. The CDR3 protein is CSARVGDTQYF. In DNA form, the CDR3 reads TGCAGTGCTAGAGTAGGTGATACGCAGTATTTT. The chain combines TRBV20-1 with TRBJ2-3; D is unresolved. V lost 1 base, J lost 6 bases, and 5 bases lay in between. There are 11 residues in the CDR3. Germline-derived CDR1 and CDR2 are DFQATT and SNEGSKA (reference sequence).

The chain couples TRBV15 to TRBJ2-6, with 9 bases aligning to TRBD2. V dropped 0 bases and J dropped 2; count of bases not matched to a gene: 8. Germline-derived CDR1 and CDR2 are LNHNV and YYDKDF (reference sequence). The CDR3 consists of 19 residues. The CDR3 loop reads CATSRDRGTSHPGANVLTF. The CDR3 nucleotides read TGTGCCACCAGCAGAGATCGAGGGACTAGCCACCCTGGGGCCAACGTCCTGACTTTC.

The chain has TRBV11-3 and TRBJ2-1; TRBD2 might be the D (6 bases). V was clipped by 0 bases and J by 0 bases, with 6 bases between them. This CDR3 is 15 amino acids long. Germline loops: CDR1 SGHNT, CDR2 YENEEA. For the CDR3, the DNA is TGTGCCAGCAGCTTAGACGGGAGCTCCTACAATGAGCAGTTCTTC. Its translation: CASSLDGSSYNEQFF.

The genes are TRBV2 and TRBJ2-7, with a tentative D call TRBD1 (5 bases). The CDR3 runs to 15 residues. Per germline, CDR1 SNHLY and CDR2 FYNNEI. Trimming cost V 6 bases and J 2 bases, with 17 bases left between them. Here the CDR3 DNA reads TGTGCCAGCAGCGACGATACAGACAGCCCCTACGAGCAGTACTTC. Translating it yields CASSDDTDSPYEQYF. The whole variable domain, filled in from reference TRBV2 and TRBJ2-7, reads EPEVTQTPSHQVTQMGQEVILRCVPISNHLYFYWYRQILGQKVEFLVSFYNNEISEKSEIFDDQFSVERPDGSNFTLKIRSTKLEDSAMYFCASSDDTDSPYEQYFGPGTRLTVT.

V gene TRBV7-9 combines with J gene TRBJ2-7; 14 nucleotides match TRBD2. The CDR3 runs 15 residues. Trimming removed 5 bases from V and 9 bases from J; junction bases left unmatched: 9. The V gene's germline CDR1 is SEHNR and CDR2 FQNEAQ (reference sequence). The CDR3 coding sequence is TGTGCCAGCAGCCCCGGGACTAGCGGGAGTAGGGGGCAGTACTTC. Its translation is CASSPGTSGSRGQYF.

This clone was seen just once. The chain couples TRBV18 to TRBJ2-7, with 10 bases fitting TRBD1. Germline V CDR1 and CDR2: KGHSH, LQKENI. The CDR3 is made up of 14 amino acids. The junction had 6 bases not matched to a gene; V was cut back by 3 bases and J by 7 bases. The chain's CDR3 is CASSPGQGQREQYF. CDR3 bases: TGTGCCAGCTCACCGGGACAGGGGCAACGGGAGCAGTACTTC.

The V gene is TRBV7-2, the J gene TRBJ2-7; TRBD2 matches at 9 bases. Germline trimming cut 8 bases from V and 6 bases from J; bases unmatched to any gene: 14. In germline, CDR1 is SGHTA, CDR2 FQGNSA. CDR3 length equals 15 residues. The CDR3 spells CASRPLAGGPGEQYF. The CDR3 nucleotides read TGTGCCAGCCGCCCCCTGGCGGGAGGGCCTGGCGAGCAGTACTTC.

In this sample, this clone turned up once. The chain uses TRBV21-1 and TRBJ2-1; TRBD1 is the table's D call and was not checked against the DNA. TRBV21-1 is listed as a pseudogene. CDR3 length equals 18 residues. This CDR3 reads CASSKATPWFLSYNEQFF. The CDR3 coding sequence is TGTGCCAGCAGCAAAGCTACACCATGGTTCCTTTCCTACAATGAGCAGTTCTTC.

The chain uses TRBV10-3 and TRBJ2-7; D perhaps matches TRBD2 (5 bases). Germline CDR1 ENHRY, CDR2 SYGVKD. Trimming removed 0 bases at V and 0 bases at J, with 6 bases between. The length of the CDR3 is 14 residues. In DNA, the CDR3 is TGTGCCATCAGTGAGTCAGGGAGCTCCTACGAGCAGTACTTC. This sequence encodes CAISESGSSYEQYF.

This rearrangement joins TRBV28 to TRBJ1-6; D not resolved. CDR1 and CDR2 from the germline V gene are MDHEN and SYDVKM. The CDR3 covers 15 residues. Trimming took off 7 bases at V and 0 bases at J, with 10 bases between the two ends. The CDR3 protein is CASTFWGSYNSPLHF. The CDR3 DNA reads as TGTGCCAGCACCTTCTGGGGCTCCTATAATTCACCCCTCCACTTT.